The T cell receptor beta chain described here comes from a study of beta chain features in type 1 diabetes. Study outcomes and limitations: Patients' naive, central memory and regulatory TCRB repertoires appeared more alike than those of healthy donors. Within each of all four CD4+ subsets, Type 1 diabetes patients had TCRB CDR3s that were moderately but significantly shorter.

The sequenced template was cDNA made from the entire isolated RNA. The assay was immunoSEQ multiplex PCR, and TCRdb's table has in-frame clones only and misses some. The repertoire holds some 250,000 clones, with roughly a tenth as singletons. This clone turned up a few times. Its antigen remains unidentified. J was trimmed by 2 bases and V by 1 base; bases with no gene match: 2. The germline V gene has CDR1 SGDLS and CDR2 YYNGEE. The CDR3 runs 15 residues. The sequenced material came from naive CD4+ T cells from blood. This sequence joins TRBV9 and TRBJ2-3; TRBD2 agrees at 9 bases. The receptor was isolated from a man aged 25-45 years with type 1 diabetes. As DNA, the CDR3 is TGTGCCAGCAGCGTATCTAGCGGGGCCACAGATACGCAGTATTTT. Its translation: CASSVSSGATDTQYF. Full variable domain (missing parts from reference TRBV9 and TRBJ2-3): DSGVTQTPKHLITATGQRVTLRCSPRSGDLSVYWYQQSLDQGLQFLIQYYNGEERAKGNILERFSAQQFPDLHSELNLSSLELGDSALYFCASSVSSGATDTQYFGPGTRLTVL.